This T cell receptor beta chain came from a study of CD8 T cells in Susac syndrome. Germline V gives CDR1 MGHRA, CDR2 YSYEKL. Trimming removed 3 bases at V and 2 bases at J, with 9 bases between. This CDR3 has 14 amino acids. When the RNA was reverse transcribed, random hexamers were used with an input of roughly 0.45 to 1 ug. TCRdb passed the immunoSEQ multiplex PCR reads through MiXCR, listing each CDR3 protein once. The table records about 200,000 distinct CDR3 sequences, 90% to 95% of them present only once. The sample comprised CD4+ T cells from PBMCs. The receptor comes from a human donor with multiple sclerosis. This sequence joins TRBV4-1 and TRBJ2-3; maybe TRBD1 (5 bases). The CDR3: CASSQGRHTDTQYF. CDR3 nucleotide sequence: TGCGCCAGCAGCCAGGGGCGACACACAGATACGCAGTATTTT.